These 31 T cell receptor beta chains came from one sample sequenced in a study of vaccination and CD4 T cells after COVID-19 (dated by TCRdb to between 2021 and 2024). Library construction relied on PCR. The sequencer listed for this sample is Illumina iSeq 100. TCR sequencing of DNA from cultured CD4+ T cells used the Oncomine TCR Beta short-read assay at the Johns Hopkins FTIC core. TCRdb reworked the public reads: Q25 trimming with fastp, MiXCR clone assembly, productive beta chains retained. When rows share a CDR3 protein, they turn into one entry using the most common DNA and genes. This sample is represented by around 18,000 distinct CDR3 sequences; just over 50% of them were singletons. 21% of the sample is taken by the ten largest. The time point label for this specimen denotes: late sampling 161 to 241 days after vaccination in three convalescent patients. Interpreted using the paper, the treatment or condition label stands for: roughly 10-day PBMC culture with coronavirus spike peptide pools or control peptides (ViraFEST assay).

These receptors are not linked to any known antigen. The specimen comprised CD4+ T cells from blood, cultured in vitro, sampled about 7 months after SARS-CoV-2 vaccination. The origin of the receptors is a human donor who had recovered from COVID-19.

The sample holds a few counts of this clonotype. This rearrangement joins TRBV7-2 to TRBJ1-2, with unresolved D. V was clipped by 2 bases and J by 2 bases, with 12 bases between them. This CDR3 is 15 amino acids long. CDR1 and CDR2 (germline): SGHTA, FQGNSA. CDR3 DNA sequence: TGTGCCAGCAGCTTACTATCTCTGACGAACTATGGCTACACCTTC. Amino acids: CASSLLSLTNYGYTF.

This clonotype turned up a few times. The CDR3 nucleotides read TGTGCCAGCAGCTTTTATCCGCAGTACGAGCAGTACTTC. Translated, it gives CASSFYPQYEQYF. The genes are TRBV7-9 and TRBJ2-7; the D is unclear. The CDR3 consists of 13 residues. V lost 3 bases and J 4 bases, leaving 10 bases between the germline ends. CDR1 is SEHNR, CDR2 FQNEAQ, per germline (reference sequence).

This clonotype was found once. J is TRBJ2-2 and V is TRBV24-1, with D possibly being TRBD2 (5 bases). Deletions cut 4 bases from V and 7 bases from J, with 12 bases between. Germline CDR1 KGHDR, CDR2 SFDVKD. The CDR3 consists of 14 residues. For the CDR3, the DNA is TGTGCCACCAGTGAGGATGAAGAGGGCGGGGAGCTGTTTTTT. Protein sequence: CATSEDEEGGELFF.

The chain is built from TRBV7-2 and TRBJ2-2; 13 positions match TRBD2. With V trimmed by 1 base and J by 6 bases, 8 bases remained unmatched. CDR1 is SGHTA, CDR2 FQGNSA, per germline. This CDR3 contains 18 residues. CDR3 in DNA: TGTGCCAGCAGCTTAGGGACTAGCGGGGGAAAGGGGCCCGGGGAGCTGTTTTTT. Translated: CASSLGTSGGKGPGELFF.

The V gene is TRBV27, the J gene TRBJ2-1, with TRBD2 matching over 9 bases. CDR3 length equals 20 residues. Germline V gene data show CDR1 as MNHEY and CDR2 as SMNVEV (reference sequence). The V segment lost 5 bases and the J segment 5 bases; nucleotides outside the gene matches: 22. CDR3 DNA: TGTGCCAGCAGTGGTCGGACAGGCGAGGGCGGGAGGGGTCGGGACAATGAGCAGTTCTTC. It specifies CASSGRTGEGGRGRDNEQFF.

This rearrangement joins TRBV2 to TRBJ1-1; no firm D call. V was trimmed by 4 bases and J by 11 bases, leaving 11 bases between them. Germline values: CDR1 SNHLY, CDR2 FYNNEI. The CDR3 loop spans 11 amino acids. In DNA form, the CDR3 reads TGTGCCAGCAGTGGAGAAGGACCGGCTTTCTTT. It is translated as CASSGEGPAFF.

Only a few counts were recorded for this clonotype. The rearrangement links TRBV24-1 to TRBJ2-1, with 9 bases that match TRBD2. The ends lost 3 bases at V and 8 bases at J; junction bases unmatched: 10. The CDR3 is 16 amino acids. Germline CDR1 is KGHDR and CDR2 is SFDVKD. CDR3 residues: CATSDGGGRAWDEQFF. The CDR3 DNA reads as TGTGCCACCAGTGATGGGGGCGGGAGGGCCTGGGATGAGCAGTTCTTC.

This chain links TRBV29-1 with TRBJ2-3, with a tentative D call TRBD2 (6 bases). Trimming left V 6 bases short and J 1 base short, with 11 bases between. The CDR3 loop spans 13 amino acids. CDR1 and CDR2 from the germline V gene are SQVTM and ANQGSEA. The CDR3 loop reads CSVGGDGTDTQYF. CDR3 sequence (DNA): TGCAGCGTGGGGGGTGACGGCACAGATACGCAGTATTTT.

There are a few counts of this clonotype. V gene TRBV7-8 combines with J gene TRBJ2-5, with D perhaps TRBD2 (6 bases). The CDR3 is 16 residues long. Germline V gene lookup returns CDR1 SGHVS and CDR2 FQNEAQ. Between the trimmed V and J ends, which lost 1 base and 1 base, there was a span of 13 bases. This CDR3 is CASSLGIRGTQETQYF. Written as DNA, the CDR3 is TGTGCCAGCAGCTTAGGTATACGGGGGACCCAAGAGACCCAGTACTTC.

V is TRBV7-8 and J is TRBJ2-5; D is undetermined. The CDR3 has 13 amino acids. Germline V CDR1 and CDR2: SGHVS, FQNEAQ. V was shortened by 1 base and J by 4 bases, with 7 bases between the two germline ends. The CDR3, as DNA: TGTGCCAGCAGCTTAGGCCCCTTAGAGACCCAGTACTTC. Translation: CASSLGPLETQYF.

This clonotype was seen only a few times. CDR3 loop: CASSPGVVTQETQYF. In DNA form, the CDR3 reads TGTGCCAGCAGTCCGGGAGTGGTTACACAAGAGACCCAGTACTTC. The V gene is TRBV6-1, the J gene TRBJ2-5; tentative D call: TRBD2 (6 bases). V was pared by 5 bases and J by 2 bases, with 15 bases between. Per the germline V gene, CDR1 is MNHNS and CDR2 is SASEGT. The CDR3 length is 15 residues.

This clonotype was seen only once. The genes are TRBV7-9 and TRBJ1-2, with D possibly being TRBD1 (6 bases). Germline CDR1 is SEHNR and CDR2 is FQNEAQ (reference sequence). V was pared by 5 bases and J by 7 bases, with 20 bases between. The CDR3 has 15 amino acids. Here the CDR3 DNA reads TGTGCCAGCAGCCAACCGGGCAGGGGTGAGGTTGGCTACACCTTC. Translated: CASSQPGRGEVGYTF.

This clonotype has a handful of counts. The rearrangement joins TRBV12-3 or TRBV12-4 to TRBJ2-3; 7 nucleotides line up with TRBD2. The junction had 8 bases not matched to a gene; V was cut back by 5 bases and J by 6 bases. The CDR3 runs 14 residues. CDR3 loop: CASSSHRGSDTQYF. CDR3 coding DNA: TGTGCCAGCAGTAGTCACCGCGGGAGTGATACGCAGTATTTT.

This clonotype was observed a few times. The V and J genes are TRBV7-9 and TRBJ1-2; D perhaps matches TRBD1 (6 bases). The V and J ends lost 5 bases and 6 bases respectively, with 22 bases between them. This CDR3 is built from 16 residues. The germline V gene encodes CDR1 SEHNR and CDR2 FQNEAQ (reference sequence). The DNA for the CDR3 is TGTGCCAGCAGCCCCTTGGGGGGGCCAACTGAAAATGGCTACACCTTC. Its protein product is CASSPLGGPTENGYTF.

The chain combines TRBV20-1 with TRBJ2-2; TRBD2 matches at 7 bases. After removal of 3 bases from V and 4 bases from J, the junction contained 8 bases not matched to a gene. CDR3 length: 15 amino acids. Germline V gives CDR1 DFQATT, CDR2 SNEGSKA (reference sequence). Here the CDR3 reads CSASGGGPATGELFF. CDR3 coding DNA: TGCAGTGCTAGTGGGGGGGGTCCCGCCACCGGGGAGCTGTTTTTT.

The CDR3 sequence is CASSLGVGDQPQHF. The DNA for the CDR3 is TGTGCCAGCAGCTTAGGGGTCGGGGATCAGCCCCAGCATTTT. This sequence joins TRBV11-2 and TRBJ1-5; no definite D call. The germline gives CDR1 SGHAT, CDR2 FQNNGV. The CDR3 runs to 14 residues. The V end lost 1 base, the J end lost 5 bases, and 9 bases lay between the germline ends.

This clonotype was seen a few times. As DNA, the CDR3 is TGTGCCAGCAGCCGCTGGGGGCAGACAGATACGCAGTATTTT. Amino acids: CASSRWGQTDTQYF. J is TRBJ2-3 and V is TRBV4-2; D may be TRBD1 (6 bases). Germline V gene data show CDR1 as LGHNA and CDR2 as YNFKEQ. The CDR3 loop spans 14 amino acids. V lost 4 bases to trimming and J lost 3 bases, with 11 bases between them.

The chain uses TRBV11-3 and TRBJ2-7; possible D gene TRBD2, 5 bases. The length of the CDR3 is 12 residues. V was pared by 5 bases and J by 2 bases, with 7 bases between. The V gene's germline CDR1 is SGHNT and CDR2 YENEEA. The DNA for the CDR3 is TGTGCCAGCAGCCCCGGGGCCTACGAGCAGTACTTC. It codes for CASSPGAYEQYF.

V usage is TRBV7-3 and J usage is TRBJ2-5; 11 bases fit TRBD2. The germline CDR1 and CDR2 sequences are SGHTA and FQGTGA. The length of the CDR3 is 14 residues. V dropped 5 bases and J dropped 5; count of bases not matched to a gene: 4. The CDR3 DNA reads as TGTGCCAGCAGCCTTAGCGGGAGGGGGGAGACCCAGTACTTC. Protein sequence: CASSLSGRGETQYF.

The chain carries TRBV12-3 or TRBV12-4 and TRBJ2-7; weak D call: TRBD2 (6 bases). Trimming stripped 4 bases from V and 5 bases from J, with 15 bases between. CDR3 length: 14 residues. CDR3 protein: CASSSSAGRNEQYF. CDR3 nucleotides: TGTGCCAGCAGTTCCTCTGCGGGGAGAAACGAGCAGTACTTC.

The genes are TRBV7-2 and TRBJ2-2; weak D call: TRBD1 (5 bases). V was cut by 4 bases and J by 6 bases, with 12 bases left in between. Per germline, CDR1 SGHTA and CDR2 FQGNSA. The CDR3 covers 14 residues. The CDR3 region is CASSYNTGPGELFF. The CDR3 region has the DNA TGTGCCAGCAGCTATAACACAGGCCCCGGGGAGCTGTTTTTT.

The chain combines TRBV20-1 with TRBJ1-3; a possible D gene is TRBD1 (6 bases). This CDR3 is built from 14 residues. V shed 1 base and J shed 3 bases, with 10 bases lying between them. The germline CDR1 and CDR2 sequences are DFQATT and SNEGSKA (reference sequence). CDR3 protein: CSARVGGLGNTIYF. CDR3 DNA sequence: TGCAGTGCTAGAGTTGGGGGGCTTGGAAACACCATATATTTT.

The rearrangement links TRBV7-2 to TRBJ1-5; D possibly corresponds to TRBD1 (6 bases). The V gene lost 2 bases and the J gene lost 7 bases, with 12 bases spanning the gap. The V gene's germline CDR1 is SGHTA and CDR2 FQGNSA. This CDR3 has 14 amino acids. The DNA of the CDR3 is TGTGCCAGCAGCTTATTACAGGGAGGCCAGCCCCAGCATTTT. Encoded protein: CASSLLQGGQPQHF.

This clonotype has just a few counts. V and J are TRBV20-1 and TRBJ1-6; D may be TRBD1 (6 bases). The CDR3 totals 14 residues. Deletions cut 0 bases from V and 5 bases from J, with 8 bases between. Per the germline V gene, CDR1 is DFQATT and CDR2 is SNEGSKA (reference sequence). This CDR3 is CSARDYRDNSPLHF. The CDR3 DNA follows: TGCAGTGCTAGAGACTACAGGGATAATTCACCCCTCCACTTT.

The CDR3 loop is CASSYGLADHNEQFF. DNA of the CDR3: TGTGCCAGCAGTTACGGGCTAGCGGATCACAATGAGCAGTTCTTC. This chain uses TRBV6-5 with TRBJ2-1; 7 bases align to TRBD2. Looked up from germline, CDR1 is MNHEY and CDR2 is SVGAGI. With V trimmed by 2 bases and J by 5 bases, 6 bases remained unmatched. The CDR3 runs to 15 residues.

This clonotype was detected a few times. V usage is TRBV6-2 or TRBV6-3 and J usage is TRBJ1-5, with D uncertain. The CDR3 runs to 14 residues. Germline V gives CDR1 MNHEY, CDR2 SVGEGT. V lost 7 bases and J lost 0, with 10 bases in between. The CDR3: CASKNRRSNQPQHF. The DNA of the CDR3 is TGTGCCAGCAAGAATAGGCGTAGCAATCAGCCCCAGCATTTT.

This clonotype is deemed medium-sized (0.01 to 0.1%). The chain employs TRBV27 and TRBJ2-4; D may be TRBD1 or TRBD2 (5 bases each). This CDR3 has 15 residues. From germline, CDR1 is MNHEY and CDR2 SMNVEV (reference sequence). With 4 bases removed from V and 8 bases from J, the gap between germline ends came to 18 bases. CDR3 sequence (DNA): TGTGCCAGCAGTTCTTACGCAGGGAAGAGGGACATTCAGTACTTC. Protein: CASSSYAGKRDIQYF.

The V gene is TRBV20-1, the J gene TRBJ2-1; D is possibly TRBD1 (5 bases). Germline V CDR1 and CDR2: DFQATT, SNEGSKA (reference sequence). This CDR3 is 16 amino acids long. Trimming left V 1 base short and J 7 bases short, with 20 bases between. CDR3: CSARAILPQDGNEQFF. For the CDR3, the DNA is TGCAGTGCTAGAGCCATTCTCCCACAGGACGGTAATGAGCAGTTCTTC.

CDR3 DNA: TGTGCCAGCAGGGACCGGGACGGACCTAGGGAGCAGTACTTC. Translation gives CASRDRDGPREQYF. This sequence joins TRBV2 and TRBJ2-7; either TRBD1 or TRBD2 may fit D (5 bases each). Trimming took off 6 bases at V and 7 bases at J, with 19 bases between the two ends. The length of the CDR3 is 14 residues. Germline CDR1 reads SNHLY; CDR2 reads FYNNEI.

This clonotype was seen just once. The V and J genes are TRBV7-9 and TRBJ1-4, with D perhaps matching TRBD1 (5 bases). V lost 5 bases, J lost 3 bases, and 13 bases lay in between. The CDR3 has 15 amino acids. The germline V gene has CDR1 SEHNR and CDR2 FQNEAQ (reference sequence). In nucleotides, the CDR3 is TGTGCCAGCAGCGCCCGGGGCGGTTCTAATGAAAAACTGTTTTTT. Translation gives CASSARGGSNEKLFF.

This chain uses TRBV7-9 with TRBJ1-2; the D is unclear. Germline loops: CDR1 SEHNR, CDR2 FQNEAQ (reference sequence). The CDR3 is made up of 12 amino acids. V was shortened by 4 bases and J by 4 bases, with 7 bases between the two germline ends. CDR3 nucleotide sequence: TGTGCCAGCAGCTCGGGTGTCTATGGCTACACCTTC. Residues: CASSSGVYGYTF.